This TCR beta chain is from a study of early T cells in non-severe SARS-CoV-2 infection. Study-level background: Bulk RNA taken from unsorted whole blood was sequenced, leaving chains unpaired.

This CDR3 spans 14 amino acids. Between the trimmed V and J ends, which lost 0 bases and 10 bases, there was a span of 15 bases. CDR1 DFQATT and CDR2 SNEGSKA come from the germline V gene (reference sequence). The TCR library protocol attached unique molecular identifiers to the individual cDNA molecules. Using its own MiXCR run on the 5' RACE reads, TCRdb lists one record per CDR3 protein. The data show about 58,000 distinct CDR3 sequences, 12% seen once. Broader study findings: There was a bias toward anti-spike CD8 responses in VDJdb matching, which missed private and CD4 specificities.

Turning to this clonotype: Its specificity is not known.

Material: whole blood, obtained at baseline. The rearrangement uses TRBV20-1 and TRBJ1-4; D is unclear. The TCR sequence derives from an adult who was a healthcare worker with PCR-confirmed SARS-CoV-2 infection or an uninfected control (not recorded which). The donor label of this sample is uncertain. CDR3 sequence reads: CSARDYEGLGKLFF. The CDR3 DNA reads as TGCAGTGCTAGAGATTACGAGGGATTAGGAAAACTGTTTTTT.